This T cell receptor beta chain was recorded in a study of blood T cell repertoires in COVID-19. Study information: Sources were T cells, B-cell-depleted T cells, or PBMCs; the material itself was cDNA or gDNA.

Germline V gives CDR1 SGDLS, CDR2 YYNGEE. Trimming at V came to 0 bases and at J to 0 bases, leaving 3 bases not matched to a gene. The CDR3 is 16 residues long. Original handling: Nucleated cell number was recorded as an estimate derived from reference gene primer amplification. Here immunoSEQ multiplex PCR was the method, and the copy in TCRdb shows in-frame clones only, minus some. The V and J calls and clone size come from that table; D and trimming were worked out from the DNA. The sample has 150,000 or so clones, 80% to 90% seen once. The receptor was isolated from a woman in her 40s with acute or convalescent COVID-19. This sequence joins TRBV9 and TRBJ2-3; TRBD2 matches at 8 bases. The sample comprised peripheral blood. The CDR3 bases are TGTGCCAGCAGCGTAGCACTAGCGGCTAGCACAGATACGCAGTATTTT. Protein product: CASSVALAASTDTQYF.